These 8 T cell receptor beta chains originate from one sample sequenced in a study of T cells after somatic rescue of genetic block. Here immunoSEQ multiplex PCR was the method, and the copy in TCRdb shows in-frame clones only, minus some. The table shows more than 13,000 clones, with approximately 72% occurring only once. The sample taken for sequencing was peripheral blood mononuclear cells (PBMCs). The receptors originated from a boy between 10 and 17 years old.

V usage is TRBV9 and J usage is TRBJ2-1; D gene ambiguous. The germline V and J ends were trimmed by 0 bases and 2 bases, with 3 bases remaining between them. CDR1 and CDR2 from the germline V gene are SGDLS and YYNGEE. CDR3 length: 13 residues. This CDR3 reads CASSVGPYNEQFF. Here the CDR3 DNA reads TGTGCCAGCAGCGTAGGGCCCTACAATGAGCAGTTCTTC.

V is TRBV7-2 and J is TRBJ1-6; D gene uncertain. The germline V gene encodes CDR1 SGHTA and CDR2 FQGNSA. With 6 bases removed from V and 6 bases from J, the gap between germline ends came to 12 bases. The CDR3 contains 14 residues. CDR3 sequence: CASRRHPTNSPLHF. CDR3 nucleotides: TGTGCCAGCAGGCGCCACCCTACTAATTCACCCCTCCACTTT. Combining the CDR3 with reference TRBV7-2 and TRBJ1-6 gives the whole variable domain GAGVSQSPSNKVTEKGKDVELRCDPISGHTALYWYRQSLGQGLEFLIYFQGNSAPDKSGLPSDRFSAERTGGSVSTLTIQRTQQEDSAVYLCASRRHPTNSPLHFGNGTRLTVT.

This sequence joins TRBV7-8 and TRBJ2-3, with 9 bases matching TRBD1. The CDR3 contains 15 residues. Per germline, CDR1 SGHVS and CDR2 FQNEAQ. V gave up 2 bases and J gave up 4 bases; unmatched junction bases: 4. The CDR3 protein is CASSLRTGGPDTQYF. The CDR3 nucleotides are TGTGCCAGCAGCTTACGTACAGGGGGCCCAGATACGCAGTATTTT.

V is TRBV28 and J is TRBJ1-1; D is perhaps TRBD1 (6 bases). Germline lookup yields CDR1 MDHEN and CDR2 SYDVKM. The CDR3 is 14 amino acids. V gave up 2 bases and J gave up 3 bases, with 10 bases separating them. The CDR3 is CASSLGGPYTEAFF. CDR3 nucleotides: TGTGCCAGCAGTTTAGGGGGCCCATACACTGAAGCTTTCTTT.

This clone appeared a few times. The chain has TRBV5-8 and TRBJ1-1, with 12 bases identical to TRBD1. With 2 bases clipped from V and 3 bases from J, the junction kept 8 bases outside the gene matches. There are 17 residues in the CDR3. The V gene's germline CDR1 is SGHTS and CDR2 YDEGEE. Written as DNA, the CDR3 is TGTGCCAGCAGCTTCCGGGACAGGGGGCCGGTGGACACTGAAGCTTTCTTT. Encoded protein: CASSFRDRGPVDTEAFF.

The chain uses TRBV6-6 and TRBJ1-1; the D is unclear. This CDR3 spans 15 amino acids. Trimming removed 0 bases at V and 1 base at J, with 9 bases between. The germline V gene has CDR1 MNHNY and CDR2 SVGAGI (reference sequence). The CDR3, as DNA: TGTGCCAGCAGTTACTCTTCGGCGGCGAACACTGAAGCTTTCTTT. Translated, it gives CASSYSSAANTEAFF.

This chain links TRBV2 with TRBJ1-5; D perhaps matches TRBD1 (6 bases). V gave up 7 bases and J gave up 2 bases, with 18 bases separating them. Germline V gene sequence: CDR1 SNHLY, CDR2 FYNNEI. This CDR3 has 16 residues. CDR3 sequence: CASTTLQGIGNQPQHF. CDR3 DNA: TGTGCCAGCACTACCCTACAGGGTATTGGCAATCAGCCCCAGCATTTT.

The chain is built from TRBV28 and TRBJ2-3, with 8 bases that match TRBD2. V lost 5 bases to trimming and J lost 4 bases; unmatched junction nucleotides: 8. The CDR3 has 15 residues. Per germline, CDR1 MDHEN and CDR2 SYDVKM. Written as DNA, the CDR3 is TGTGCCAGCAGTCCGGGACTAGTGGGTGCAGATACGCAGTATTTT. Translated, it gives CASSPGLVGADTQYF.